The TCR beta chain described here comes from a study of tumor-infiltrating lymphocytes in glioblastoma multiforme (TCRdb year 2017). Background for the entire study: To find out whether intratumoral genomic heterogeneity fosters TIL diversity, the study jointly investigated somatic mutations, TIL diversity and immune response activity.

The AllPrep DNA/RNA mini kit was used to purify genomic DNA and total RNA at the same time from each of the approximately ten tumor samples. All RNA had OD 260/280 ratios above 1.9 and RNA integrity numbers above 6.5. On this clonotype itself: No cognate antigen has been identified for it. Because the CDR3 is missing its conserved closing phenylalanine or tryptophan, this is likely a read error.

The CDR3 region is 13 residues in length, termini included. Only the CDR3 part of the read is kept: 39 bases, read in frame from the first base. Via the germline V gene, CDR1 is MNHEY and CDR2 SVGAGI. TCRB libraries were built from RNA via three nested multiplex PCR rounds using a modified ARM-PCR protocol with multiple V-beta primers and a C-beta primer. TCRB-specific cDNA was synthesized from 0.5 ug total RNA with ProtoScript II Reverse Transcriptase and a C-beta primer. For the TCRB libraries, no unique molecular identifiers were described. In the third PCR, barcodes and adapters were added over about 25 cycles with Deep VentR (exo-) polymerase, after which 250-500 bp bands were gel purified. TCRB libraries were sequenced on an Illumina HiSeq 2500 with 250 bp paired-end reads. Per the authors' processing: Trimmomatic was used to clean reads, FLASH to merge reads, MiGEC to assign V, D and J segments, and VDJtools to perform the analysis. Repertoire diversity was quantified with the Shannon-Wiener diversity index calculated using VDJtools. TCRdb handled the public reads itself, with Q25 trimming in fastp and clone calling in MiXCR, and kept productive beta chains. Rows matching on CDR3 protein sequence are summarized as one entry with the most common DNA and genes. The V and J calls, along with clone size, are taken from TCRdb and not from the paper's own processing. The sample profile shows tens of thousands of distinct CDR3 sequences; approximately 66% of them were found once. The leading ten clones occupy roughly 33% of the sample.

On the study overall, not on this receptor specifically: Generalizability was limited because only one glioblastoma patient was included in the TCR and somatic mutation analysis. Clone frequencies may be distorted by RNA-based TCR sequencing because unequal numbers of TCR transcripts are carried by T cells. T cells were not sorted into functional subsets, and such sorting was noted by the authors as a future improvement.

The clonotype originates from a male donor with glioblastoma. Sequenced: brain tumor tissue. The V and J genes are TRBV6-5 and TRBJ2-7; the D gene lacks a confident call. The CDR3: CASSYLQSYEQYL. In nucleotides, the sequence is TGTGCCAGTAGTTACCTACAGAGCTACGAGCAGTACTTA.